The T cell receptor (beta chain) described here comes from a study of blood T cells in healthy people across ages. Study-level information: Roughly one uniquely barcoded beta molecule per two T cells was captured.

Study-level points and caveats: Per million T cells, the diversity of TCR beta decreased roughly linearly as age advanced.

For every donor, a draw yielded about 10 milliliters of peripheral blood. In each sample, at least 7 million PBMCs were isolated. The V and J ends lost 5 bases and 2 bases, in that order; junction bases with no gene match: 5. The CDR3 sequence is 15 residues long. Germline assignment: CDR1 SGHTA and CDR2 FQGNSA. The authors ran a second PCR of about 6 to 11 cycles using a sample-barcoded 5' primer and a J-beta primer mix. TCRdb analysed the 5' RACE reads with MiXCR anew, one entry per CDR3 protein. The sample holds about a million distinct CDR3 sequences, roughly 51% seen once. On this clonotype itself: Its antigen is unknown.

Sequenced sample: blood. The source is a woman aged 55-75 years in good health. The rearrangement uses TRBV7-2 and TRBJ2-1; 8 bases agree with TRBD1. CDR3 nucleotide sequence: TGTGCCAGCAGCGCGACAGGGGCAGCCTACAATGAGCAGTTCTTC. Translated: CASSATGAAYNEQFF.